Described below is a single T cell receptor beta chain sequence and its context. Germline-derived CDR1 and CDR2 are SGHTA and FQGTGA. Trimming cost V 3 bases and J 4 bases; bases outside gene matches: 18. CDR3 length: 19 amino acids. The data are from a study of blood T cell repertoires in COVID-19. Study at large: Samples of COVID-19 (acute and convalescent) were obtained from the United States, Italy and Spain. Sample material is recorded as cDNA or gDNA derived from T cells, B-cell-depleted T cells, or PBMCs.

Measured with immunoSEQ multiplex PCR; TCRdb has only the in-frame clones, and not every one. The sample has 130,000 to 150,000 clones; just under 80% are singletons. This chain links TRBV7-3 with TRBJ2-3; TRBD1 aligns across 8 bases. The sequence came from a woman aged 60 to 75 with acute or convalescent COVID-19. The sample consisted of peripheral blood. As DNA, the CDR3 is TGTGCCAGCAGCTTGCAAGGACAGGGAATTAGCGGCGGGGCAGATACGCAGTATTTT. As protein: CASSLQGQGISGGADTQYF. The whole variable domain, filled in from reference TRBV7-3 and TRBJ2-3, reads GAGVSQTPSNKVTEKGKYVELRCDPISGHTALYWYRQSLGQGPEFLIYFQGTGAADDSGLPNDRFFAVRPEGSVSTLKIQRTERGDSAVYLCASSLQGQGISGGADTQYFGPGTRLTVL.